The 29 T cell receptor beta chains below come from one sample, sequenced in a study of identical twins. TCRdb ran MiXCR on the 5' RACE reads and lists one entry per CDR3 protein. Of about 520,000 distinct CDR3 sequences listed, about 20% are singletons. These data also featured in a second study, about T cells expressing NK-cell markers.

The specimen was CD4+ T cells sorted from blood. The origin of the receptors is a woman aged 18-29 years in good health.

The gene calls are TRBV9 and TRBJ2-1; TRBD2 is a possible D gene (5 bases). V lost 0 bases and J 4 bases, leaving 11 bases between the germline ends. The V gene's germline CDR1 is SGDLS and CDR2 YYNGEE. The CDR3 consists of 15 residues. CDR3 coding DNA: TGTGCCAGCAGCGTAGTCTACGGGGTTTACAATGAGCAGTTCTTC. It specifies CASSVVYGVYNEQFF. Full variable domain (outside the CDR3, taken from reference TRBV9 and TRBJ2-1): DSGVTQTPKHLITATGQRVTLRCSPRSGDLSVYWYQQSLDQGLQFLIQYYNGEERAKGNILERFSAQQFPDLHSELNLSSLELGDSALYFCASSVVYGVYNEQFFGPGTRLTVL.

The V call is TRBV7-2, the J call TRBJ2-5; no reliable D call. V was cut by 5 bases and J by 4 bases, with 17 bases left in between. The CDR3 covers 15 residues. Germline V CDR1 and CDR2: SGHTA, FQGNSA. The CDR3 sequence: CASSPGILWGETQYF. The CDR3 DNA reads TGTGCCAGCAGCCCCGGAATCTTATGGGGAGAGACCCAGTACTTC.

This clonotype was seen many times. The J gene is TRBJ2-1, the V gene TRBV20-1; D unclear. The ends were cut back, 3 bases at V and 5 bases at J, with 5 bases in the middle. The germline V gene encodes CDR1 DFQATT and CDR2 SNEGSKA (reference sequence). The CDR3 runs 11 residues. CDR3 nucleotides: TGCAGTGCTAGGGATCACAATGAGCAGTTCTTC. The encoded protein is CSARDHNEQFF.

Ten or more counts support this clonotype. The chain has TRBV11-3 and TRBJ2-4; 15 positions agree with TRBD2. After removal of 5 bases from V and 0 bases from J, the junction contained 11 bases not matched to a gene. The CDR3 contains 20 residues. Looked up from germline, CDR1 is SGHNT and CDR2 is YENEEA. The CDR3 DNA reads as TGTGCCAGCAGCCGACGGACTAGCGGGGGGGCAGGTAGAGCCAAAAACATTCAGTACTTC. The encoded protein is CASSRRTSGGAGRAKNIQYF.

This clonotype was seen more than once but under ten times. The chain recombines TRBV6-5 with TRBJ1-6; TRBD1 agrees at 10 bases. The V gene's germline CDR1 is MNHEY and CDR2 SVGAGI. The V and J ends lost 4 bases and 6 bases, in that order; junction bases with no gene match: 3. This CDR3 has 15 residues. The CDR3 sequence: CASSSGTGANSPLHF. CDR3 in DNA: TGTGCCAGCAGTTCAGGGACAGGGGCTAATTCACCCCTCCACTTT.

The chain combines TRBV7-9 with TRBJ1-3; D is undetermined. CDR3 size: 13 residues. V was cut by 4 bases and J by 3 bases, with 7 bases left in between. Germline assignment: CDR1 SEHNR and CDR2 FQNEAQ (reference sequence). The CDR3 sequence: CASSSVVGNTIYF. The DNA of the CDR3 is TGTGCCAGCAGCTCAGTGGTTGGAAACACCATATATTTT.

The CDR3 protein is CASSEFSGESDTQYF. CDR3 bases: TGTGCCAGCAGTGAATTTAGCGGGGAATCAGATACGCAGTATTTT. This chain links TRBV6-1 with TRBJ2-3; 8 bases are a match to TRBD2. The J segment lost 4 bases and the V segment lost 2 bases, leaving 5 bases of the junction unmatched. CDR1 and CDR2 (germline): MNHNS, SASEGT. The CDR3 extends over 15 amino acids.

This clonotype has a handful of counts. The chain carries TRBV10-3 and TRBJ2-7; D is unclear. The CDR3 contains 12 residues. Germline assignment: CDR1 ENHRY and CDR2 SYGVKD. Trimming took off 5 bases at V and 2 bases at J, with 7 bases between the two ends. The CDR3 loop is CAISTDTYEQYF. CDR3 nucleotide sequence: TGTGCCATCAGTACCGATACCTACGAGCAGTACTTC.

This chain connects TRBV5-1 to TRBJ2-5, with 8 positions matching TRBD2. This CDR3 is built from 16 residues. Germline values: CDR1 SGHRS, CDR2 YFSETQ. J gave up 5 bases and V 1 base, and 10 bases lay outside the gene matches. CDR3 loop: CASSLTGRASGETQYF. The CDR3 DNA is TGCGCCAGCAGCTTGACCGGGAGGGCGAGTGGTGAGACCCAGTACTTC.

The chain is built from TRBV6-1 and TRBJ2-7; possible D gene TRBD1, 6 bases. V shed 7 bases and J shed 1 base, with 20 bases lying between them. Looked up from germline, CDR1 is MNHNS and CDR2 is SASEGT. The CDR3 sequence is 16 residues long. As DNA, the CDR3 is TGTGCCAGCATGAGGGGGTACCACGACAGTTCCTACGAGCAGTACTTC. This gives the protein CASMRGYHDSSYEQYF.

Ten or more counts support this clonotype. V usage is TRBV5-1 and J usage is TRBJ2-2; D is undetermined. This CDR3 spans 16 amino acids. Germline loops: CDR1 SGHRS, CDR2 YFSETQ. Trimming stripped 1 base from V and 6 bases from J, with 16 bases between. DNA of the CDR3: TGCGCCAGCAGCTTGAATGGGCCAAGCCAGGCCGGGGAGCTGTTTTTT. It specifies CASSLNGPSQAGELFF.

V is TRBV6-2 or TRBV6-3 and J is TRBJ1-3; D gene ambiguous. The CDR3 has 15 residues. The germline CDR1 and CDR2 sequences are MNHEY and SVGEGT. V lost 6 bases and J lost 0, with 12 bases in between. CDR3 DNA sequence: TGTGCCAGCAGCGCCGGACGGTCCTCTGGAAACACCATATATTTT. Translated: CASSAGRSSGNTIYF.

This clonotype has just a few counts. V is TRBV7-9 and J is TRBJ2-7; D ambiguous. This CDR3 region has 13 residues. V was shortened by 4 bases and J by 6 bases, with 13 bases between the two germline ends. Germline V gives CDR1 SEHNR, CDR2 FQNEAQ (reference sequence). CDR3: CASSYQSVGEQYF. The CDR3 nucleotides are TGTGCCAGCAGCTACCAATCAGTGGGCGAGCAGTACTTC.

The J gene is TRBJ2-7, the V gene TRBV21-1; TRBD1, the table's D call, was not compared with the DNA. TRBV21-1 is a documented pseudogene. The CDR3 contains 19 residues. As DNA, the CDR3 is TGTGCCAGCAGCAAAGGCGGCAGGGGGCCGAACGGCTGGTACTACGAGCAGTACTTC. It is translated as CASSKGGRGPNGWYYEQYF.

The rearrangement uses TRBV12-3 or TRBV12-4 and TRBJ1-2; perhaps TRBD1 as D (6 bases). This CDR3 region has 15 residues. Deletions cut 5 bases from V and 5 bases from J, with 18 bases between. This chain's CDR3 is CASSNRALVGYGYTF. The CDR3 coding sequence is TGTGCCAGCAGTAACAGGGCGCTGGTTGGGTATGGCTACACCTTC.

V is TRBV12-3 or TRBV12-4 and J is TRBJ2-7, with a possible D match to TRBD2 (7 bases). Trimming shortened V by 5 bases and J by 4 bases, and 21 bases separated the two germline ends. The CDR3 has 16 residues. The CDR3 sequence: CASSPTGGGAVYEQYF. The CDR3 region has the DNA TGTGCCAGCAGTCCCACCGGTGGGGGGGCCGTGTACGAGCAGTACTTC.

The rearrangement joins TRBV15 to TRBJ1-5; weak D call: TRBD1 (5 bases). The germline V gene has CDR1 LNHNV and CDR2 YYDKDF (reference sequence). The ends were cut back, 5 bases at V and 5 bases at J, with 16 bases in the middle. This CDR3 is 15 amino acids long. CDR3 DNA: TGTGCCACCAGCCCCCGAAGACAGCAGGATCAGCCCCAGCATTTT. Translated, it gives CATSPRRQQDQPQHF. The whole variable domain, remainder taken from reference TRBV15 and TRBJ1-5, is DAMVIQNPRYQVTQFGKPVTLSCSQTLNHNVMYWYQQKSSQAPKLLFHYYDKDFNNEADTPDNFQSRRPNTSFCFLDIRSPGLGDTAMYLCATSPRRQQDQPQHFGDGTRLSIL.

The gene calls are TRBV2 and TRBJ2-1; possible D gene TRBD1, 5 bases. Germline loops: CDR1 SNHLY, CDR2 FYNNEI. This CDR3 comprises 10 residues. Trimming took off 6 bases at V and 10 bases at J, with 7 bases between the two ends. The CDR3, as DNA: TGTGCCAGCAGACAGGTGGAGCAGTTCTTC. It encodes CASRQVEQFF.

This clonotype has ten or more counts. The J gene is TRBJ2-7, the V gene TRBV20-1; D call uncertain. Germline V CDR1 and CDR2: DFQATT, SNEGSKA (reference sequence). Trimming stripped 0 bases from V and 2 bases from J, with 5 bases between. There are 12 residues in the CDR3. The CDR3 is CSAREQTYEQYF. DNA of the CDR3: TGCAGTGCTAGAGAGCAGACCTACGAGCAGTACTTC.

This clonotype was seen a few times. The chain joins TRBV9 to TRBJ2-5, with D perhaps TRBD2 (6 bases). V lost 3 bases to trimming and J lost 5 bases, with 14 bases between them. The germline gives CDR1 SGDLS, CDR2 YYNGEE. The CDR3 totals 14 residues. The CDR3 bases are TGTGCCAGCAGCGGGGGCGGGACTCTTGAGACCCAGTACTTC. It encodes CASSGGGTLETQYF.

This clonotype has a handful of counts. The CDR3, as DNA: TGCAGTGCTAGCCGGCAGACATCGAACACCGGGGAGCTGTTTTTT. This translates into CSASRQTSNTGELFF. The chain uses TRBV20-1 and TRBJ2-2; D unclear. Germline CDR1 reads DFQATT; CDR2 reads SNEGSKA (reference sequence). The CDR3 is 15 residues long. The germline V and J ends were trimmed by 3 bases and 0 bases, with 11 bases remaining between them.

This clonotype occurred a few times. The CDR3 coding sequence is TGTGCCAGTGGTTCGACAGCAATTAACTATGGCTACACCTTC. Protein product: CASGSTAINYGYTF. The V and J genes are TRBV9 and TRBJ1-2; maybe TRBD1 (5 bases). The CDR3 loop spans 14 amino acids. In germline, CDR1 is SGDLS, CDR2 YYNGEE. V dropped 8 bases and J dropped 1 base, with 15 bases sitting between them.

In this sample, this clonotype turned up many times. The CDR3 region is CSVDRRGPNTGELFF. The CDR3 DNA reads as TGCAGCGTTGATCGGCGGGGACCGAACACCGGGGAGCTGTTTTTT. The chain recombines TRBV29-1 with TRBJ2-2, with D possibly TRBD2 on 6 matching bases. The CDR3 sequence is 15 residues long. Germline lookup yields CDR1 SQVTM and CDR2 ANQGSEA. V lost 3 bases, J lost 0 bases, and 11 bases lay in between.

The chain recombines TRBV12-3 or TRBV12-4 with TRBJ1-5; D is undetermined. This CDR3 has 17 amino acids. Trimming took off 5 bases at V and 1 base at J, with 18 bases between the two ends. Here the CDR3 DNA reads TGTGCCAGCAGTGGAACCCCGACGGTTGAAAGCAATCAGCCCCAGCATTTT. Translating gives CASSGTPTVESNQPQHF.

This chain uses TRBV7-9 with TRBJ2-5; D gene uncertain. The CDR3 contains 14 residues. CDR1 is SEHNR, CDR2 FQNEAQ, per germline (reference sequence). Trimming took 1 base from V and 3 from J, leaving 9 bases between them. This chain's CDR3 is CASSLGLWKETQYF. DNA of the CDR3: TGTGCCAGCAGCTTAGGTCTATGGAAAGAGACCCAGTACTTC.

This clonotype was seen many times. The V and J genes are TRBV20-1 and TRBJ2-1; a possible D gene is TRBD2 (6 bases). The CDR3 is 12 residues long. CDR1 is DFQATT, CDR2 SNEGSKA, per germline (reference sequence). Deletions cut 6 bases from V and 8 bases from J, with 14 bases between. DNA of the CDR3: TGCAGTGCGCGGGGACGTTTAGATGAGCAGTTCTTC. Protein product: CSARGRLDEQFF.

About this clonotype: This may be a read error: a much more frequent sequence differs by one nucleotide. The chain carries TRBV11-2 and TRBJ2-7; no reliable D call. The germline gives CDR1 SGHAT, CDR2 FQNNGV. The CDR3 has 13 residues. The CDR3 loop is CASSLGATYELYF. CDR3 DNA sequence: TGTGCCAGCAGCTTGGGCGCCACCTACGAGCTGTACTTC.

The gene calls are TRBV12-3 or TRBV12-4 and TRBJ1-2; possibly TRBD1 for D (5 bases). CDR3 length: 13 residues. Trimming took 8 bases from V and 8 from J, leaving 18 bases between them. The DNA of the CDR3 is TGTGCCAGCCACCTGGGGCAGGGTTCGGGCTACACCTTC. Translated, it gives CASHLGQGSGYTF.

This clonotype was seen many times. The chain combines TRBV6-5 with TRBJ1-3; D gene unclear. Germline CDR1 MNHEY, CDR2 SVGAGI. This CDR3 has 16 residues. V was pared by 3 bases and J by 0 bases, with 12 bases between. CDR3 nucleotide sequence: TGTGCCAGCAGTTATTTCGTTCCGTCCTCTGGAAACACCATATATTTT. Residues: CASSYFVPSSGNTIYF.